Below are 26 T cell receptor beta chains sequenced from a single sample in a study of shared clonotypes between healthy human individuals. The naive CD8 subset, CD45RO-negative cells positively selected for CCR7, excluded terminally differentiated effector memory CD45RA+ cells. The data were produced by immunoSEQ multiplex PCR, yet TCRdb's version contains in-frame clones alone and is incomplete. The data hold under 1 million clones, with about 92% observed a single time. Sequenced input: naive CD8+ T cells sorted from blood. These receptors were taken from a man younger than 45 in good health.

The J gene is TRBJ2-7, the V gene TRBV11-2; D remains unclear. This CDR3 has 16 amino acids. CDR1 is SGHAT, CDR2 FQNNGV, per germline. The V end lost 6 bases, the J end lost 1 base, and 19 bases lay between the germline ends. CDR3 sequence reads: CASSLIGVQWSYEQYF. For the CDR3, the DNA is TGTGCCAGCAGTCTAATCGGCGTCCAGTGGTCCTACGAGCAGTACTTC. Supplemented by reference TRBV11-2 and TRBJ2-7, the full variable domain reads EAGVAQSPRYKIIEKRQSVAFWCNPISGHATLYWYQQILGQGPKLLIQFQNNGVVDDSQLPKDRFSAERLKGVDSTLKIQPAKLEDSAVYLCASSLIGVQWSYEQYFGPGTRLTVT.

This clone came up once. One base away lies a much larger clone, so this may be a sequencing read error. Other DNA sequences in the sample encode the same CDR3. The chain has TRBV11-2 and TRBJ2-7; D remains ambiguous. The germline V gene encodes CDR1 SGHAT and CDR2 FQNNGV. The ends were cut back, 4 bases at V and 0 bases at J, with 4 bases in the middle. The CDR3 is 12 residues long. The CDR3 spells CASSSLSYEQYF. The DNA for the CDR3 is TGTGCCAGCAGCTCCCTCTCCTACGAGCAGTACTTC. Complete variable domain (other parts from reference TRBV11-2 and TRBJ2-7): EAGVAQSPRYKIIEKRQSVAFWCNPISGHATLYWYQQILGQGPKLLIQFQNNGVVDDSQLPKDRFSAERLKGVDSTLKIQPAKLEDSAVYLCASSSLSYEQYFGPGTRLTVT.

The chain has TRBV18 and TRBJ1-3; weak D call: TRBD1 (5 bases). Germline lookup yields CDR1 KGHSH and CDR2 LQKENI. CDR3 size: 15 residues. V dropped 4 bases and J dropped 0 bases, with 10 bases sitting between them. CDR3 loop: CASSQGPNSGNTIYF. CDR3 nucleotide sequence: TGTGCCAGCTCACAGGGACCGAACTCTGGAAACACCATATATTTT.

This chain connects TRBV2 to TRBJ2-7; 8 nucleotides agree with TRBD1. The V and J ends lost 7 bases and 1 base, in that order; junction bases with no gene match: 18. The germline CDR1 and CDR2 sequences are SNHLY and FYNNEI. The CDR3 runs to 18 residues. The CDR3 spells CASTQQGEFDSRSYEQYF. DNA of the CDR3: TGTGCCAGCACCCAACAGGGGGAATTCGATTCGCGGTCCTACGAGCAGTACTTC.

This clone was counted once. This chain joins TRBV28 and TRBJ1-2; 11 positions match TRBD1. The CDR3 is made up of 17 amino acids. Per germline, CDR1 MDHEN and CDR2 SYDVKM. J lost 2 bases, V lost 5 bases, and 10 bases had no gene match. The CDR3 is CASSTGDRGRENYGYTF. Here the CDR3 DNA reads TGTGCCAGCAGTACCGGGGACAGGGGGAGAGAGAACTATGGCTACACCTTC.

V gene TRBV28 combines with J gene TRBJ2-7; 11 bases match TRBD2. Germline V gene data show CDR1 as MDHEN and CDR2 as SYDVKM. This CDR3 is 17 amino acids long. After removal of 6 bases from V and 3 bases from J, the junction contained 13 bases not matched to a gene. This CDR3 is CASSLTLAGTSGYEQYF. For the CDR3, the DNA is TGTGCCAGCAGCTTAACCTTAGCTGGGACTAGCGGCTACGAGCAGTACTTC.

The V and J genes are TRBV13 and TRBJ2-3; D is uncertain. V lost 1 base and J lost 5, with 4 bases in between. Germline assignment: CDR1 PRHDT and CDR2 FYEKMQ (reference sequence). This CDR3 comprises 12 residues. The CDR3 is CASSLEEDTQYF. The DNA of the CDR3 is TGTGCCAGCAGCTTAGAAGAAGATACGCAGTATTTT.

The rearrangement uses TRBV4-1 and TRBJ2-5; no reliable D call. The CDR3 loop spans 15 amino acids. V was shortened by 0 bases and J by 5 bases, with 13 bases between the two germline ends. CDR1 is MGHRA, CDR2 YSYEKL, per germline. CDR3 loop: CASSQEPLRRETQYF. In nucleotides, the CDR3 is TGCGCCAGCAGCCAAGAACCCCTTCGTAGGGAGACCCAGTACTTC.

CDR3 amino acids: CASSYGTPSWGANVLTF. The DNA of the CDR3 is TGTGCCAGCAGCTACGGGACACCGTCGTGGGGGGCCAACGTCCTGACTTTC. The chain carries TRBV7-3 and TRBJ2-6; D is perhaps TRBD1 (6 bases). Germline values: CDR1 SGHTA, CDR2 FQGTGA. This CDR3 is built from 17 residues. V was shortened by 4 bases and J by 4 bases, with 17 bases between the two germline ends.

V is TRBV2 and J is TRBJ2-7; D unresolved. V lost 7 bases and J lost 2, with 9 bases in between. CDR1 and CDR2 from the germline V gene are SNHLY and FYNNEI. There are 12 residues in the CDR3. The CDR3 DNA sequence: TGTGCCAGCACTAATAACCCCTACGAGCAGTACTTC. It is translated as CASTNNPYEQYF.

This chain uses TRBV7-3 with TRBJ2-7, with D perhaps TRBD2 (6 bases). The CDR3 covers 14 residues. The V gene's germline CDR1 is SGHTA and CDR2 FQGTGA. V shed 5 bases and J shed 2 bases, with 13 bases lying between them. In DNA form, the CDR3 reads TGTGCCAGCAGCCCTGACGGGGGAGCCTACGAGCAGTACTTC. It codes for CASSPDGGAYEQYF.

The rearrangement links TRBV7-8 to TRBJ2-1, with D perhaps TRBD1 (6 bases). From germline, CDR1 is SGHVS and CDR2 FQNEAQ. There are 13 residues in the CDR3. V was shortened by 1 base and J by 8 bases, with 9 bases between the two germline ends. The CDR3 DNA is TGTGCCAGCAGCTTAGGCAGGGGCGATGAGCAGTTCTTC. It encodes CASSLGRGDEQFF. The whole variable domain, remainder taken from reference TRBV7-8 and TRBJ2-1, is GAGVSQSPRYKVAKRGQDVALRCDPISGHVSLFWYQQALGQGPEFLTYFQNEAQLDKSGLPSDRFFAERPEGSVSTLKIQRTQQEDSAVYLCASSLGRGDEQFFGPGTRLTVL.

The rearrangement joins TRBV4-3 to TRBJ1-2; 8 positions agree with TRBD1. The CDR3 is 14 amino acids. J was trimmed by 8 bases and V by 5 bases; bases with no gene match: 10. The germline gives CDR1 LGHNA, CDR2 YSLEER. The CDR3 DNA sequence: TGCGCCAGCAGCTCGCGGACAGGGCCAGGAGGCTACACCTTC. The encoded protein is CASSSRTGPGGYTF.

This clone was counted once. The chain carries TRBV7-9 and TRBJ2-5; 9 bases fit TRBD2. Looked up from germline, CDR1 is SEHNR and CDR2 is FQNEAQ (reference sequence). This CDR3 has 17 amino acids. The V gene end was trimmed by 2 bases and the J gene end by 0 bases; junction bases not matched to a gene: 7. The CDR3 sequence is CASSLIGREGHQETQYF. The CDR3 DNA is TGTGCCAGCAGCTTAATTGGGCGGGAGGGCCACCAAGAGACCCAGTACTTC.

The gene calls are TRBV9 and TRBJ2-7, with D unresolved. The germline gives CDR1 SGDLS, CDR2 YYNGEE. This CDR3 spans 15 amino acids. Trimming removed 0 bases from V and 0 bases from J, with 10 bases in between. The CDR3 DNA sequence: TGTGCCAGCAGCGTAGGGCACAGCAGCTCCTACGAGCAGTACTTC. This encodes CASSVGHSSSYEQYF.

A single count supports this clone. The CDR3 region is CASSYGPPTGELFF. The CDR3 nucleotides read TGTGCCAGCAGTTACGGACCCCCGACCGGGGAGCTGTTTTTT. The chain recombines TRBV6-6 with TRBJ2-2, with D hard to call. The germline CDR1 and CDR2 sequences are MNHNY and SVGAGI (reference sequence). The CDR3 spans 14 residues. The germline V and J ends were trimmed by 2 bases and 5 bases, with 9 bases remaining between them.

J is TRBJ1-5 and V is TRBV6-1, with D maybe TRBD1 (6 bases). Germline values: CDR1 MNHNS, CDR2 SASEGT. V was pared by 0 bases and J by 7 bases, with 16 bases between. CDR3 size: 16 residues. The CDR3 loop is CASSEALQGSRQPQHF. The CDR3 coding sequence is TGTGCCAGCAGTGAAGCGTTGCAGGGGAGCAGACAGCCCCAGCATTTT.

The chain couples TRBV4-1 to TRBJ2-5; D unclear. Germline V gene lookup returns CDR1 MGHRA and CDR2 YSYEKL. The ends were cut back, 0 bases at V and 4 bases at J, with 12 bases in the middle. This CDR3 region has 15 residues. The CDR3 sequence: CASSQERQAGETQYF. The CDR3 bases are TGCGCCAGCAGCCAAGAGAGGCAGGCTGGAGAGACCCAGTACTTC.

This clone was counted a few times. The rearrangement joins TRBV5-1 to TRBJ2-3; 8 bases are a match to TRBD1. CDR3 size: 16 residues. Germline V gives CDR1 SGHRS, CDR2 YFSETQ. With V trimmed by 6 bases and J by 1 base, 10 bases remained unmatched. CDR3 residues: CASTRSTGDGTDTQYF. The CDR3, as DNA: TGCGCCAGCACCCGCTCGACAGGGGACGGCACAGATACGCAGTATTTT.

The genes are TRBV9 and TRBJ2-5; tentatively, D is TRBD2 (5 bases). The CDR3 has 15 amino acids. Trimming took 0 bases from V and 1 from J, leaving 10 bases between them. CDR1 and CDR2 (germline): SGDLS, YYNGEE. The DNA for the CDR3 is TGTGCCAGCAGCGTAGGCGGGCGCACCCAAGAGACCCAGTACTTC. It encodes CASSVGGRTQETQYF.

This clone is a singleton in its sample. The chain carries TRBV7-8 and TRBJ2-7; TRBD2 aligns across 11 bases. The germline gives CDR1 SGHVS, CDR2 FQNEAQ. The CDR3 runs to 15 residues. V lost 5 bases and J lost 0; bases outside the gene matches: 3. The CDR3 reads CASSPGLADSYEQYF. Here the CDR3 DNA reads TGTGCCAGCAGCCCGGGACTAGCGGACTCCTACGAGCAGTACTTC.

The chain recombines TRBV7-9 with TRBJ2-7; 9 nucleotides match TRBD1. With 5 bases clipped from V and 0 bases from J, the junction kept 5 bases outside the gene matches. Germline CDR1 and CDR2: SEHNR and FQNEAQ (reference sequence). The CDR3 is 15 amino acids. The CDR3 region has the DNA TGTGCCAGCAGCCCAAGGACAGGGGTCTCCTACGAGCAGTACTTC. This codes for CASSPRTGVSYEQYF.

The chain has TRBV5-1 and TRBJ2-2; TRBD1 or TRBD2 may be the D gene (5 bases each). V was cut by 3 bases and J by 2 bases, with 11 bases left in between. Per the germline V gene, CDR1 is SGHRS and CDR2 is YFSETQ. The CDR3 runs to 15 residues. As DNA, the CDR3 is TGCGCCAGCAGCTACCGGGACCCTAACACCGGGGAGCTGTTTTTT. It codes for CASSYRDPNTGELFF.

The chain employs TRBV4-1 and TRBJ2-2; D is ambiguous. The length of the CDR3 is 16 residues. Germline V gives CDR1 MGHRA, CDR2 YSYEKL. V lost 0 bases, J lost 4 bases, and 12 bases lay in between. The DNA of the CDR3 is TGCGCCAGCAGCCAAGATAAGGGATTTCCCACCGGGGAGCTGTTTTTT. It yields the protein CASSQDKGFPTGELFF.

DNA of the CDR3: TGTGCCAGCTCACCGGGACGCACCGGGGAGCTGTTTTTT. Protein sequence: CASSPGRTGELFF. The chain joins TRBV18 to TRBJ2-2; D may correspond to TRBD1 or TRBD2 (5 bases each). The CDR3 loop spans 13 amino acids. Trimming took off 3 bases at V and 4 bases at J, with 6 bases between the two ends. Germline loops: CDR1 KGHSH, CDR2 LQKENI.

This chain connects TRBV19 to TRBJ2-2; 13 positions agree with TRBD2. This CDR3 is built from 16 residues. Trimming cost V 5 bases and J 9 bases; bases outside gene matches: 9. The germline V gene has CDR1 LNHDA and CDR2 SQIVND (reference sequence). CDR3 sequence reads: CASSPGTSGTTWELFF. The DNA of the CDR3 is TGTGCCAGTAGTCCTGGGACTAGCGGGACTACTTGGGAGCTGTTTTTT.